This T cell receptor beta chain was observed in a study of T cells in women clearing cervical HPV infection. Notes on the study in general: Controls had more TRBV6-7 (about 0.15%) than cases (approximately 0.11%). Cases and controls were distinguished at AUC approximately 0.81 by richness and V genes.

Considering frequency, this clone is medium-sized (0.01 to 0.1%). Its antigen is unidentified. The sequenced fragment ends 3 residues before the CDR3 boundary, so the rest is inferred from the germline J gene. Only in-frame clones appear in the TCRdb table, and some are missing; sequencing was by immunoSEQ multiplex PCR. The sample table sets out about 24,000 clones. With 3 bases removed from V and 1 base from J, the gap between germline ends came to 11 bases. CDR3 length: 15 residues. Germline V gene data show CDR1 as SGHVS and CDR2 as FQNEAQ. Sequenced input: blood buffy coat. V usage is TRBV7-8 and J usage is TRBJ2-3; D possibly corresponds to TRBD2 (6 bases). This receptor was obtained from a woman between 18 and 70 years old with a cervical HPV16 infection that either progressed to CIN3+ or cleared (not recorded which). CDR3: CASSLGTGRTDTQYF. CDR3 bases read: TGTGCCAGCAGCTTGGGGACTGGACGCACAGATACG. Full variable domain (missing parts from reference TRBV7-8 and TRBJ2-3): GAGVSQSPRYKVAKRGQDVALRCDPISGHVSLFWYQQALGQGPEFLTYFQNEAQLDKSGLPSDRFFAERPEGSVSTLKIQRTQQEDSAVYLCASSLGTGRTDTQYFGPGTRLTVL.